Ten or more counts support the clone carrying this T cell receptor (beta chain). The target antigen is unknown. The V segment lost 0 bases and the J segment 4 bases; nucleotides outside the gene matches: 3. The length of the CDR3 is 14 residues. Germline V CDR1 and CDR2: MDHEN, SYDVKM. TCR cDNA was made by 5'RACE template switching, adding a universal primer site and UMIs. TCRdb used MiXCR to reprocess the 5' RACE reads, holding one entry per CDR3 protein. The sample carries 300,000 to 450,000 distinct CDR3 sequences, roughly 8.3% recorded once. The data stem from a study of T cells after yellow fever vaccination. The wider study: The authors prepared low-cell-number fractions using SMART-Seq v4 Ultra Low Input.

Study-wide results and limits: It was a weaker secondary response, yet one that peaked faster, at day 5 versus 15. Abundant clonotypes from the bulk population could have been carried over as contaminants into FACS-sorted repertoires.

The clonotype originates from a man between 18 and 35 years old who received the YFV17D yellow fever vaccine. Source: PBMCs, taken around 45 days after the first yellow fever vaccination. V usage is TRBV28 and J usage is TRBJ2-7, with TRBD2 matching over 7 bases. DNA of the CDR3: TGTGCCAGCAGTTTATGGGGGCGGGGGTACGAGCAGTACGTC. Its translation is CASSLWGRGYEQYV.